Given below is one T cell receptor (beta chain) in context. Data came from immunoSEQ multiplex PCR; TCRdb stores just in-frame clones and leaves some out. The table includes over 150,000 clones, roughly 88% detected once. This specimen belongs to a study of blood T cell repertoires in COVID-19. The study counted Cohort 3 donors as recovered given two negative PCRs, clearance, or symptom resolution. Trimming removed 1 base from V and 3 bases from J, with 13 bases in between. The CDR3 is 15 amino acids. Germline values: CDR1 LNHNV, CDR2 YYDKDF (reference sequence). The sequenced sample consisted of PBMCs or T cells enriched from blood (not recorded which). The chain uses TRBV15 and TRBJ2-7; D uncertain. This clonotype originated in a woman younger than 30 who had recovered from COVID-19. CDR3 nucleotide sequence: TGTGCCACCAGCAGAGGGTCCCCCGGGTACTACGAGCAGTACTTC. Translating it yields CATSRGSPGYYEQYF.